This T cell receptor beta chain was recovered during a study of blood T cell repertoires in COVID-19. Study details: Whether acute or convalescent, the COVID-19 samples came from the United States, Italy and Spain. In each case, the material was cDNA or gDNA derived from T cells, B-cell-depleted T cells, or PBMCs.

The length of the CDR3 is 16 residues. The germline V gene has CDR1 MNHEY and CDR2 SVGAGI. V lost 3 bases, J lost 1 base, and 6 bases stayed unmatched. In the original analysis: Amplifying reference gene primers gave estimates of nucleated cell counts. Sequenced by immunoSEQ multiplex PCR; TCRdb stores in-frame clones only, minus some. The V and J calls and clone size are taken from that table; D and trimming were inferred from the DNA. The repertoire consists of just under 80,000 clones, with 75% to 90% occurring once and the leading ten covering more than 4%. The sequence was obtained from a woman in her 70s with acute or convalescent COVID-19. The chain recombines TRBV6-5 with TRBJ1-1; TRBD1 agrees at 9 bases. Sample: peripheral blood. The CDR3 sequence is CASSYRQGVRNTEAFF. The CDR3 DNA reads as TGTGCCAGCAGTTATCGACAGGGGGTCCGGAACACTGAAGCTTTCTTT.